The 11 T cell receptor beta chains given below trace back to one sample, sequenced in a study of sequential checkpoint blockade in melanoma. Treatment defined: randomized to nivolumab then ipilimumab (arm A) or the reverse (arm B). This table comes from immunoSEQ multiplex PCR, and its TCRdb copy is limited to in-frame clones, with some not included. The sample shows approximately 12,000 clones, over 60% of them seen only once. Sample: CD8+ T cells sorted from blood (inferred from file names), taken from a patient given nivolumab and ipilimumab in sequence. The receptors were sampled from a human donor with melanoma.

This clone was recorded once. The chain's CDR3 is CAWRAENSYNEQFF. CDR3 sequence (DNA): TGTGCCTGGAGAGCGGAAAACTCCTACAATGAGCAGTTCTTC. The V and J genes are TRBV30 and TRBJ2-1; perhaps TRBD2 as D (5 bases). The CDR3 contains 14 residues. Trimming shortened V by 3 bases and J by 0 bases, and 9 bases separated the two germline ends. Germline loops: CDR1 GTSNPN, CDR2 SVGIG (reference sequence).

The chain joins TRBV4-1 to TRBJ2-1, with D possibly matching TRBD2 (5 bases). The CDR3 has 12 residues. Trimming removed 1 base at V and 12 bases at J, with 10 bases between. Germline values: CDR1 MGHRA, CDR2 YSYEKL. The CDR3 nucleotides read TGCGCCAGCAGCCAAGTAGGTCGGGGGCAGTTCTTC. Protein product: CASSQVGRGQFF.

The chain combines TRBV6-5 with TRBJ1-3; D uncertain. There are 13 residues in the CDR3. Germline CDR1 MNHEY, CDR2 SVGAGI. Trimming left V 2 bases short and J 11 bases short, with 13 bases between. The CDR3 is CASSYGYGGSIYF. The CDR3 DNA sequence: TGTGCCAGCAGTTACGGATACGGAGGCTCCATATATTTT.

V is TRBV9 and J is TRBJ2-7, with 9 bases fitting TRBD1. Looked up from germline, CDR1 is SGDLS and CDR2 is YYNGEE. This CDR3 is 15 amino acids long. V lost 3 bases and J lost 0; bases outside the gene matches: 4. This CDR3 is CASSATGGNSYEQYF. In DNA form, the CDR3 reads TGTGCCAGCAGCGCGACAGGGGGGAACTCCTACGAGCAGTACTTC.

V and J are TRBV11-1 and TRBJ1-1; D unclear. Germline CDR1 reads SGHAT; CDR2 reads FQDESV (reference sequence). This CDR3 spans 15 amino acids. The germline V and J ends were trimmed by 0 bases and 1 base, with 9 bases remaining between them. The CDR3 region is CASSLAVPENTEAFF. In nucleotides, the CDR3 is TGTGCCAGCAGCTTAGCTGTCCCAGAGAACACTGAAGCTTTCTTT.

The chain couples TRBV27 to TRBJ1-6; 9 bases fit TRBD1. This CDR3 has 14 amino acids. The germline gives CDR1 MNHEY, CDR2 SMNVEV (reference sequence). The J segment lost 9 bases and the V segment lost 4 bases, leaving 4 bases of the junction unmatched. CDR3 in amino acids: CASSSGTGPSPLHF. The CDR3 nucleotides are TGTGCCAGCAGTTCCGGGACAGGGCCTTCACCCCTCCACTTT.

The table lists this clone with a few counts. The chain is built from TRBV7-9 and TRBJ2-3, with 15 bases aligning to TRBD2. V shed 5 bases, J shed 2 bases, and the junction held 5 bases outside the gene matches. The germline CDR1 and CDR2 sequences are SEHNR and FQNEAQ (reference sequence). There are 17 residues in the CDR3. The CDR3 protein is CASSLGTSGGTTDTQYF. DNA for the CDR3: TGTGCCAGCAGCCTCGGGACTAGCGGGGGGACCACAGATACGCAGTATTTT. Drawing the rest from reference TRBV7-9 and TRBJ2-3, the complete variable domain is DTGVSQNPRHKITKRGQNVTFRCDPISEHNRLYWYRQTLGQGPEFLTYFQNEAQLEKSRLLSDRFSAERPKGSFSTLEIQRTEQGDSAMYLCASSLGTSGGTTDTQYFGPGTRLTVL.

The chain joins TRBV7-2 to TRBJ1-5; the match to TRBD1 covers 7 bases. The CDR3 is 14 residues long. V trimming: 5 bases; J trimming: 3 bases; junction bases outside the gene matches: 4. CDR1 SGHTA and CDR2 FQGNSA come from the germline V gene. The CDR3 protein is CASSKTGFNQPQHF. The CDR3 DNA reads TGTGCCAGCAGCAAGACAGGGTTCAATCAGCCCCAGCATTTT.

The genes are TRBV7-8 and TRBJ2-7; 8 nucleotides line up with TRBD1. Germline CDR1 and CDR2: SGHVS and FQNEAQ. J lost 6 bases, V lost 5 bases, and 3 bases had no gene match. There are 12 residues in the CDR3. The CDR3 reads CASSLTGVEQYF. The CDR3, as DNA: TGTGCCAGCAGCCTGACAGGGGTCGAGCAGTACTTC.

The gene calls are TRBV7-9 and TRBJ2-5; TRBD1 agrees at 10 bases. The CDR3 consists of 15 residues. The V segment lost 5 bases and the J segment 1 base; nucleotides outside the gene matches: 4. Germline V gene data show CDR1 as SEHNR and CDR2 as FQNEAQ (reference sequence). CDR3 amino acids: CASSLWDRGQETQYF. CDR3 nucleotides: TGTGCCAGCAGCCTGTGGGACAGGGGCCAAGAGACCCAGTACTTC.

This clone was seen more than once but under ten times. The gene calls are TRBV6-4 and TRBJ1-1; possibly TRBD1 for D (5 bases). V shed 0 bases and J shed 0 bases, with 8 bases lying between them. The CDR3 length is 15 residues. Germline CDR1 reads MRHNA; CDR2 reads SNTAGT. CDR3 region: CASSDSRGVNTEAFF. CDR3 sequence (DNA): TGTGCCAGCAGTGACTCCCGGGGGGTGAACACTGAAGCTTTCTTT.